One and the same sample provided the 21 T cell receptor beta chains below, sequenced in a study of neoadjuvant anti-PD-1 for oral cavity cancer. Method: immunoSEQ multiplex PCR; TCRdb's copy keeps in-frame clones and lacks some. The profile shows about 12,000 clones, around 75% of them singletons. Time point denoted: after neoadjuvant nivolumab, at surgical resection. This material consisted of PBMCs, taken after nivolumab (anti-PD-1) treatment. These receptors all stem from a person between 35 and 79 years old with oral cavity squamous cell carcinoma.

CDR3 in amino acids: CATSRQGEVTEAFF. As DNA, the CDR3 is TGTGCCACCAGCAGACAGGGGGAGGTCACTGAAGCTTTCTTT. The chain combines TRBV15 with TRBJ1-1; TRBD1 agrees at 7 bases. Germline values: CDR1 LNHNV, CDR2 YYDKDF (reference sequence). CDR3 length: 14 residues. After removal of 2 bases from V and 4 bases from J, the junction contained 4 bases not matched to a gene.

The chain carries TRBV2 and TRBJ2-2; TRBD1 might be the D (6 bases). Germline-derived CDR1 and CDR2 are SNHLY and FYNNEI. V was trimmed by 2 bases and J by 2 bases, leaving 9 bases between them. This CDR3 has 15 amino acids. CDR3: CASSETGRNTGELFF. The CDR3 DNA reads TGTGCCAGCAGTGAAACAGGGAGAAACACCGGGGAGCTGTTTTTT.

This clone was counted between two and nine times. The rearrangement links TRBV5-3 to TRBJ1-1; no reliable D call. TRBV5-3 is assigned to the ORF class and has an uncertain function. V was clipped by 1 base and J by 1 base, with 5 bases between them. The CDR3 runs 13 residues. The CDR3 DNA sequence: TGTGCCAGAAGCTTGTGGGGGAACACTGAAGCTTTCTTT. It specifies CARSLWGNTEAFF.

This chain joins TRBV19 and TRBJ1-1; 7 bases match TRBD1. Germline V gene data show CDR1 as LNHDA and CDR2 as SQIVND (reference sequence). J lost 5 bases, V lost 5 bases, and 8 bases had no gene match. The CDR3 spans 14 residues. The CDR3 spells CASSFGQDGTEAFF. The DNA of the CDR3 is TGTGCCAGTAGTTTCGGACAGGATGGAACTGAAGCTTTCTTT.

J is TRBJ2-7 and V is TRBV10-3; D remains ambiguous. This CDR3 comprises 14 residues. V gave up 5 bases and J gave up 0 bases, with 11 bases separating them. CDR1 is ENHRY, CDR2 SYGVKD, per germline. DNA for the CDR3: TGTGCCATCAGTCGGAAGCAGGACTCCTACGAGCAGTACTTC. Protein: CAISRKQDSYEQYF.

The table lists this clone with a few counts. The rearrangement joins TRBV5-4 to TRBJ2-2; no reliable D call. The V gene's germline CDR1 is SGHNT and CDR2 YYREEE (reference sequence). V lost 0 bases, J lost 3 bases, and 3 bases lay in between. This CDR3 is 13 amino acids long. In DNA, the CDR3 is TGTGCCAGCAGCTTGGACTACACCGGGGAGCTGTTTTTT. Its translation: CASSLDYTGELFF.

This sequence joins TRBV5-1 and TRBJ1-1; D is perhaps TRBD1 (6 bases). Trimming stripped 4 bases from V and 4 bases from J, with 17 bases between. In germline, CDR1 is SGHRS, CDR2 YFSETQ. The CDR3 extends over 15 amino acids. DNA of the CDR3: TGCGCCAGCAGCCTCACCCAGGGGTACGGCACTGAAGCTTTCTTT. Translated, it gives CASSLTQGYGTEAFF.

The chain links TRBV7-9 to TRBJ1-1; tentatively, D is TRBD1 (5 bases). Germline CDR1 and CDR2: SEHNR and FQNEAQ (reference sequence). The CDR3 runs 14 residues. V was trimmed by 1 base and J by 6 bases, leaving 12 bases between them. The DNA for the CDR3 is TGTGCCAGCAGCTTAGGCAGGGAAGTGGCTGAAGCTTTCTTT. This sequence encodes CASSLGREVAEAFF.

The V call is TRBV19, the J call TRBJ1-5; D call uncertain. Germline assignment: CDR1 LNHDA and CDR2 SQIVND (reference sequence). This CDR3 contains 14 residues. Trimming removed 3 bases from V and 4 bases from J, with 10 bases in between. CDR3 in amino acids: CASSMYSKNQPQHF. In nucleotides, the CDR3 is TGTGCCAGTAGTATGTACAGCAAAAATCAGCCCCAGCATTTT.

CDR3 nucleotide sequence: TGTGCCAGCAGTCGCCTAGATCAGCCCCAGCATTTT. It translates to CASSRLDQPQHF. J is TRBJ1-5 and V is TRBV2; D gene ambiguous. Per germline, CDR1 SNHLY and CDR2 FYNNEI. The ends were cut back, 5 bases at V and 5 bases at J, with 7 bases in the middle. The CDR3 sequence is 12 residues long.

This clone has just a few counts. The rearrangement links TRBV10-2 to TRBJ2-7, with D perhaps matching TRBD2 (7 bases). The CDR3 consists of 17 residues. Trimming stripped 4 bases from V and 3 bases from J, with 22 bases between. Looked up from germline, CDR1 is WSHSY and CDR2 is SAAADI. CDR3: CASSGALGGGNRYEQYF. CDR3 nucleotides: TGCGCCAGCAGTGGAGCCCTAGGGGGAGGGAACCGCTACGAGCAGTACTTC.

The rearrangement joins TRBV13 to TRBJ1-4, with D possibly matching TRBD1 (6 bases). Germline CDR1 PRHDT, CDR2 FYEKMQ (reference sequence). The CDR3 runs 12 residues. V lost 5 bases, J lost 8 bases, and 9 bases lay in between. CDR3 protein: CASSRRGEKLFF. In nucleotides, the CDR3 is TGTGCCAGCAGCCGTAGGGGGGAAAAACTGTTTTTT.

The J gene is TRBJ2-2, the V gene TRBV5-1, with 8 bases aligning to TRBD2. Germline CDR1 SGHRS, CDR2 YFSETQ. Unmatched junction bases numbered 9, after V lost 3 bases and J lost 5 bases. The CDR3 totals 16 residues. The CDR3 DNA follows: TGCGCCAGCAGCTCCGGGAGCGGCGGGAGGACCGGGGAGCTGTTTTTT. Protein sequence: CASSSGSGGRTGELFF. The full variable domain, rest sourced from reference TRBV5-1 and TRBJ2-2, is KAGVTQTPRYLIKTRGQQVTLSCSPISGHRSVSWYQQTPGQGLQFLFEYFSETQRNKGNFPGRFSGRQFSNSRSEMNVSTLELGDSALYLCASSSGSGGRTGELFFGEGSRLTVL.

The CDR3 DNA reads as TGTGCCAGCAGTGAAACCAGTGCCGGGACAGCTTTGCCCCAGCATTTT. Translated, it gives CASSETSAGTALPQHF. This sequence joins TRBV6-1 and TRBJ1-5, with TRBD1 identical over 7 bases. The CDR3 contains 16 residues. The junction had 13 bases not matched to a gene; V was cut back by 2 bases and J by 9 bases. CDR1 is MNHNS and CDR2 is SASEGT in the germline V gene.

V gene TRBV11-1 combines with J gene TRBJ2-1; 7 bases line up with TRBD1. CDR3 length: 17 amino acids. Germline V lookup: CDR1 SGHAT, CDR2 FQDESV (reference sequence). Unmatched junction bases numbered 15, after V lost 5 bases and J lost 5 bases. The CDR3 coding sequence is TGTGCCAGCAGCCCGAAGGTGGCAGGGGGAGTAAACAATGAGCAGTTCTTC. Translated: CASSPKVAGGVNNEQFF. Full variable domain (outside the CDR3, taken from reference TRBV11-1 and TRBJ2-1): EAEVAQSPRYKITEKSQAVAFWCDPISGHATLYWYRQILGQGPELLVQFQDESVVDDSQLPKDRFSAERLKGVDSTLKIQPAELGDSAMYLCASSPKVAGGVNNEQFFGPGTRLTVL.

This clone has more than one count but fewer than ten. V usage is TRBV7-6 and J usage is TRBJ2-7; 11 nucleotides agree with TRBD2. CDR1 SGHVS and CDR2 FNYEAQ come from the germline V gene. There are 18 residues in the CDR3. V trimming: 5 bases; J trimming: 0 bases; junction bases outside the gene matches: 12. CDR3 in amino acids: CASSTAGLAGSFSYEQYF. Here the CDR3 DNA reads TGTGCCAGCAGCACCGCTGGACTAGCGGGCTCCTTCTCCTACGAGCAGTACTTC.

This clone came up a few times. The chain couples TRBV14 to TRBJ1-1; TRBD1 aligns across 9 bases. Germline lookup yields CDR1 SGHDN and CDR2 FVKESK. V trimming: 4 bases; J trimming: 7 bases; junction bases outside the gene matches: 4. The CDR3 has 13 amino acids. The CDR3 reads CASSRGQGLEAFF. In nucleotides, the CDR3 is TGTGCCAGCAGCCGGGGACAGGGCCTTGAAGCTTTCTTT.

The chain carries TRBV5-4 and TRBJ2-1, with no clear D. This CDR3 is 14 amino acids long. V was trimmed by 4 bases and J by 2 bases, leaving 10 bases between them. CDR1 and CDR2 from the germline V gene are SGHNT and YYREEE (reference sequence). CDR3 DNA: TGTGCCAGCAGCGACTCCGCGGCCTACAATGAGCAGTTCTTC. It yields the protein CASSDSAAYNEQFF.

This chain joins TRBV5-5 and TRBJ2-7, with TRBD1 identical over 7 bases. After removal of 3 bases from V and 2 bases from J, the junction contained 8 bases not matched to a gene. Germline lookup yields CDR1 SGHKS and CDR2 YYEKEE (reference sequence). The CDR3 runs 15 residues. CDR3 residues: CASSSTPRGTYEQYF. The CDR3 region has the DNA TGTGCCAGCAGCTCAACCCCCAGGGGGACCTACGAGCAGTACTTC.

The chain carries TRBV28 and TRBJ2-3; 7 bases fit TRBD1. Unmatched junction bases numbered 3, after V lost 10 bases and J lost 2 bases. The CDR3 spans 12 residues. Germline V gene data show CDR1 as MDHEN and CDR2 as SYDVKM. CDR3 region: CATTGNTDTQYF. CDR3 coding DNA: TGTGCCACGACAGGGAACACAGATACGCAGTATTTT.

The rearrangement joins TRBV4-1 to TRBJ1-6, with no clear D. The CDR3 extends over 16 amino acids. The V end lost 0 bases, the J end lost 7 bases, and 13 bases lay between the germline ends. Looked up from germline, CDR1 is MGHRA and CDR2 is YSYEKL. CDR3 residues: CASSQEMGLGNSPLHF. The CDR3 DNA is TGCGCCAGCAGCCAAGAGATGGGATTGGGGAATTCACCCCTCCACTTT.